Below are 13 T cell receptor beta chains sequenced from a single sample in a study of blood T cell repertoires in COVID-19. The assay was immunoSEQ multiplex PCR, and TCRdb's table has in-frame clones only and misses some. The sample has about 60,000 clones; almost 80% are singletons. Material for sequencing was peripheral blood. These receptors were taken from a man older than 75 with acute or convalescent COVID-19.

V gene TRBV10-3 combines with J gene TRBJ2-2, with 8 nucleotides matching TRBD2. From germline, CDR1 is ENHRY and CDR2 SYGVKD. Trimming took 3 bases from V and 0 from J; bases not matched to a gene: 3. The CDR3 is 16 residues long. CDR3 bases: TGTGCCATCAGTGAAGGTAGCGGGACGAACACCGGGGAGCTGTTTTTT. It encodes CAISEGSGTNTGELFF.

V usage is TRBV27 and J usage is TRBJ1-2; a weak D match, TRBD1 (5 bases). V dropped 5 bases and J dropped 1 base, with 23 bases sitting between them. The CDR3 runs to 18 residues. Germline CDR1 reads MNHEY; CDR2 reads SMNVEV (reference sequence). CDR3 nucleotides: TGTGCCAGCAGTGCTCTTTATCGCAGGACACATGATAACTATGGCTACACCTTC. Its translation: CASSALYRRTHDNYGYTF.

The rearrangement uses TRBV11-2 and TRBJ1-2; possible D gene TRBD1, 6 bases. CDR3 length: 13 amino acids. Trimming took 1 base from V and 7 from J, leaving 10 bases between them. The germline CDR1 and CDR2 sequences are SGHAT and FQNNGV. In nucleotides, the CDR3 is TGTGCCAGCAGCTTAGGGGCAGGGGTTGGCTACACCTTC. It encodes CASSLGAGVGYTF.

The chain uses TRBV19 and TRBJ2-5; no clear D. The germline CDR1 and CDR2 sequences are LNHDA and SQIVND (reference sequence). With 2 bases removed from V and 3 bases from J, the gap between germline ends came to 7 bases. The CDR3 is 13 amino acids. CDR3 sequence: CASSIPPEETQYF. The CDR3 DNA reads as TGTGCCAGTAGTATACCCCCAGAAGAGACCCAGTACTTC.

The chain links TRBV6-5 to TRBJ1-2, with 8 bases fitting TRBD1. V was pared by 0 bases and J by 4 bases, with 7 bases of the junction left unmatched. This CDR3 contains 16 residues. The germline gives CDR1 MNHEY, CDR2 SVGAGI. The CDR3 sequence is CASSYSLSTGVYGYTF. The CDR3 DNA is TGTGCCAGCAGTTACTCCCTTTCGACAGGGGTCTATGGCTACACCTTC.

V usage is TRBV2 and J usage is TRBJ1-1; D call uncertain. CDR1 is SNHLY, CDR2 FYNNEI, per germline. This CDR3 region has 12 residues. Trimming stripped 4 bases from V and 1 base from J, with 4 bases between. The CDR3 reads CASSAGNTEAFF. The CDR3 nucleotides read TGTGCCAGCAGTGCAGGGAACACTGAAGCTTTCTTT. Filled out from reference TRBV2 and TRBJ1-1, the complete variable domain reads EPEVTQTPSHQVTQMGQEVILRCVPISNHLYFYWYRQILGQKVEFLVSFYNNEISEKSEIFDDQFSVERPDGSNFTLKIRSTKLEDSAMYFCASSAGNTEAFFGQGTRLTVV.

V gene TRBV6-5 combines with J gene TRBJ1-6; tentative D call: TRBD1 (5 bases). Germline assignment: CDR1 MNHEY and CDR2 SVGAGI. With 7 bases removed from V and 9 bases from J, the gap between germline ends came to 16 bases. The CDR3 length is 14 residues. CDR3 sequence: CASKQGTLGSPLHF. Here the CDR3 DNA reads TGTGCCAGCAAGCAGGGAACATTAGGTTCACCCCTCCACTTT.

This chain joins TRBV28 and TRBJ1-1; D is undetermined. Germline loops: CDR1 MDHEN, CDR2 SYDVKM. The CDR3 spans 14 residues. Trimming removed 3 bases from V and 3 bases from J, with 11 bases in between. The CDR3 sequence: CASSLPGGYTEAFF. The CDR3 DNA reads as TGTGCCAGCAGTTTGCCAGGCGGGTACACTGAAGCTTTCTTT.

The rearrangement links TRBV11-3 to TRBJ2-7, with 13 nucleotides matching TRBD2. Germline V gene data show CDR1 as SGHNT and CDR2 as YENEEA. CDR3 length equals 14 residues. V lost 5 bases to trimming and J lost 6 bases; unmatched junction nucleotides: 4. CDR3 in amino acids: CASSGLAGATEQYF. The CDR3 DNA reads TGTGCCAGCAGCGGACTAGCGGGAGCTACCGAGCAGTACTTC.

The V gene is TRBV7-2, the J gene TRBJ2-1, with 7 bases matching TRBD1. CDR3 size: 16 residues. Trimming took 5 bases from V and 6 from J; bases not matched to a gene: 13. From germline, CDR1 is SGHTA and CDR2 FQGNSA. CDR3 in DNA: TGTGCCAGCAGCGTGATGACAGGGTCGGTTAGCAATGAGCAGTTCTTC. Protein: CASSVMTGSVSNEQFF.

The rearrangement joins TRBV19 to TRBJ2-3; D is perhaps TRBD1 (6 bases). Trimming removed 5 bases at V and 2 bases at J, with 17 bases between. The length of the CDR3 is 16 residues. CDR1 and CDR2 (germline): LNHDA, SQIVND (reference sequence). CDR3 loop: CASSPQRTVTTDTQYF. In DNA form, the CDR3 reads TGTGCCAGTAGTCCCCAACGGACAGTGACCACAGATACGCAGTATTTT.

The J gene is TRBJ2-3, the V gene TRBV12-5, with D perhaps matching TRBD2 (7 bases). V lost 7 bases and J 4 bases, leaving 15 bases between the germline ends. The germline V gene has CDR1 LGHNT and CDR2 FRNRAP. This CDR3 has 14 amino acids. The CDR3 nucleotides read TGTGCTAGTGACGCCGGGGGGCAACCAGATACGCAGTATTTT. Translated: CASDAGGQPDTQYF.

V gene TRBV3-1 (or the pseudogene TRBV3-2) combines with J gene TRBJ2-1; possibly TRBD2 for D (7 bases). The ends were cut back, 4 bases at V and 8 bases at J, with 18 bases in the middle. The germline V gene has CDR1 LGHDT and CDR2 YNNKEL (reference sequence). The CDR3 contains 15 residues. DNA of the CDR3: TGTGCCAGCAGCCCACCAGGGAGGGGGGGAGATGAGCAGTTCTTC. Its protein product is CASSPPGRGGDEQFF.